Detailed here is one T cell receptor beta chain. These data originate in a study of blood T cell repertoires in COVID-19. As for the study in general: Sites across the United States, Italy and Spain contributed samples from acute and convalescent COVID-19. Sources were T cells, B-cell-depleted T cells, or PBMCs; the material itself was cDNA or gDNA.

How the authors handled the data: Nucleated cell number was recorded as an estimate derived from reference gene primer amplification. Profiled with immunoSEQ multiplex PCR; TCRdb holds only in-frame clones, not every one. V, J and clone size are those of that table, while D and trimming were read from the DNA. The sample gives more than 110,000 clones, 77% of which show up once; about 9.4% is in the top ten. This CDR3 has 12 amino acids. The V and J ends lost 6 bases and 6 bases respectively, with 14 bases between them. CDR1 and CDR2 (germline): SQVTM, ANQGSEA. The source of this sequence is a woman between 50 and 59 years old with active or convalescent COVID-19. The chain is built from TRBV29-1 and TRBJ1-1; TRBD1 is a possible D gene (5 bases). Sequencing was carried out using peripheral blood. The CDR3 protein is CSVGSLGAEAFF. The CDR3 DNA follows: TGCAGCGTCGGGTCGTTAGGGGCTGAAGCTTTCTTT.